This T cell receptor (beta chain) derives from a study of T cell repertoires in cytomegalovirus infection. About the research overall: Public TCR beta signatures provided an indication of both CMV infection and a matching HLA type.

MiXCR was run by TCRdb on the reads, yielding one entry per CDR3 protein. The sample records 150,000 to 200,000 distinct CDR3 sequences, approximately 17% being singletons. Trimming took off 8 bases at V and 4 bases at J, with 19 bases between the two ends. The CDR3 has 15 amino acids. CDR1 is LNHNV and CDR2 is YYDKDF in the germline V gene (reference sequence). The chain uses TRBV15 and TRBJ2-3; TRBD2 is a possible D gene (5 bases). Specimen: CD8+ T cells from PBMCs. The receptor was isolated from a human donor in good health (CMV status not recorded). Some clones in this sample may be carry-over from other donors' samples. The chain's CDR3 is CATRQVLPGADTQYF. The CDR3 DNA reads as TGTGCCACCCGGCAGGTCCTCCCCGGGGCAGATACGCAGTATTTT.